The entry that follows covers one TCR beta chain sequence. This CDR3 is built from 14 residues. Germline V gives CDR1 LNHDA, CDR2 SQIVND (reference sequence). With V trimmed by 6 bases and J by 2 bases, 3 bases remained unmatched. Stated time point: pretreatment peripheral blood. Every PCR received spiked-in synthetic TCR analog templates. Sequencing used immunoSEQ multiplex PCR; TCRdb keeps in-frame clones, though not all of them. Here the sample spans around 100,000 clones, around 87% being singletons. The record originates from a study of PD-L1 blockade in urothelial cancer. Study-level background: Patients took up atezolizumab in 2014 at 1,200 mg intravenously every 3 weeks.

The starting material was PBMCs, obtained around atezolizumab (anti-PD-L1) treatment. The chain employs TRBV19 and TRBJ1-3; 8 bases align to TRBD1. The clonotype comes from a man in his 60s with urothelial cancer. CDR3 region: CASRTDRAGNTIYF. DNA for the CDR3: TGTGCCAGTAGGACGGACAGGGCTGGAAACACCATATATTTT.